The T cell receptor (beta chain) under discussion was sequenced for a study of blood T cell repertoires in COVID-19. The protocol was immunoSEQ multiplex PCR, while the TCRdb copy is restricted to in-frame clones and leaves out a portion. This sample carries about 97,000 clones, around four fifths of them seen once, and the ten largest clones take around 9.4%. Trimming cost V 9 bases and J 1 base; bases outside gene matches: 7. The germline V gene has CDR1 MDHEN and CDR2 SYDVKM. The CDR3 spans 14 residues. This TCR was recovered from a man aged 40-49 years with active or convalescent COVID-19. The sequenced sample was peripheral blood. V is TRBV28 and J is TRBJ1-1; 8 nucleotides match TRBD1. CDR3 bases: TGTGCCAGTAAGAAAGGACAGGGGAACACTGAAGCTTTCTTT. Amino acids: CASKKGQGNTEAFF.